This entry is about one T cell receptor beta chain. Its antigen remains unidentified. At one end, the junction sequence differs from germline, possibly due to a read error. Points from the study as a whole: The TCR gene usage of tumor memory CD4+ T cells clustered together with blood and lymph node memory CD4+ cells and with lymph node naive CD4+ cells. Larger-cohort validation covered only one TCR beta V-J rearrangement. Tumor-infiltrating Treg TCR alpha and beta sequences overlapped most with tumor naive CD4+ T cells, then blood naive.

CDR1 and CDR2 (germline): DFQATT, SNEGSKA (reference sequence). CDR3 length equals 15 residues. Naive CD4+ T cells were purified with Tregs depleted by CD25. One entry per CDR3 protein results from TCRdb running MiXCR on the 5' RACE reads. Of around 5,300 distinct CDR3 sequences listed, approximately 70% are singletons. This TCR was sampled from a female donor with breast cancer. Sample: naive CD4+ T cells sorted from blood. Documented subset: naive CD4+ T cells, CD4+CD45RA+CD25-. V gene TRBV20-1 combines with J gene TRBJ2-1; TRBD2 agrees at 7 bases. As DNA, the CDR3 is TGCAGTACTAGGCTTGGCGGGAGCTCCTACAATGAGCAGTTCTTC. It encodes CSTRLGGSSYNEQFF.